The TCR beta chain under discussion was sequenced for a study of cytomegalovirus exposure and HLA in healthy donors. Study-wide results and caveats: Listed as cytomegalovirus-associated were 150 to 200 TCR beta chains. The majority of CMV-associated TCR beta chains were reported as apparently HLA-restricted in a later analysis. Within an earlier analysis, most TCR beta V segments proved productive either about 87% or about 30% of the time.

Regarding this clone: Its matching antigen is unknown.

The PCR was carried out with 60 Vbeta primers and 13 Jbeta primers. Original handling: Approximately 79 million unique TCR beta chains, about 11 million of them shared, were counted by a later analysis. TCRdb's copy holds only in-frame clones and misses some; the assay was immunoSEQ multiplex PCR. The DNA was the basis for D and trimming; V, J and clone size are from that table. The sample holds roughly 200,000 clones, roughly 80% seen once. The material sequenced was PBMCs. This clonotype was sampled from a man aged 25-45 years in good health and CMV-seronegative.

CDR3 nucleotide sequence: TGTGCCAGCAGCTCACGGGACAGGTCACAAGAGACCCAGTACTTC. Its protein is CASSSRDRSQETQYF. The chain combines TRBV7-2 with TRBJ2-5; 8 positions agree with TRBD1. The CDR3 covers 15 residues. Germline-derived CDR1 and CDR2 are SGHTA and FQGNSA. V was pared by 4 bases and J by 2 bases, with 6 bases of the junction left unmatched.